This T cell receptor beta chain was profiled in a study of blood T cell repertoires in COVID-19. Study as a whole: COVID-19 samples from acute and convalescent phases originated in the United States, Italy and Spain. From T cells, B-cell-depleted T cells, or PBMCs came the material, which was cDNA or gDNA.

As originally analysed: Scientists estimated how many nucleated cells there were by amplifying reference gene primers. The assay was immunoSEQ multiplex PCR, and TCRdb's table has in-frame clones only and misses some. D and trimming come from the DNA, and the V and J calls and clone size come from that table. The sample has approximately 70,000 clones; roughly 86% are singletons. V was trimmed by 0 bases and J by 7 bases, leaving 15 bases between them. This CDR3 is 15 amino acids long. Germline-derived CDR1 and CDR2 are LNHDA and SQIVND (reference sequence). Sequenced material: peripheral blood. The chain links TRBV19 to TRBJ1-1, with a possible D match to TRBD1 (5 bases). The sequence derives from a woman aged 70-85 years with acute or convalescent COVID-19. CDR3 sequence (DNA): TGTGCCAGTAGTATAGATAGGGTGGTGGGGCATGAAGCTTTCTTT. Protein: CASSIDRVVGHEAFF.